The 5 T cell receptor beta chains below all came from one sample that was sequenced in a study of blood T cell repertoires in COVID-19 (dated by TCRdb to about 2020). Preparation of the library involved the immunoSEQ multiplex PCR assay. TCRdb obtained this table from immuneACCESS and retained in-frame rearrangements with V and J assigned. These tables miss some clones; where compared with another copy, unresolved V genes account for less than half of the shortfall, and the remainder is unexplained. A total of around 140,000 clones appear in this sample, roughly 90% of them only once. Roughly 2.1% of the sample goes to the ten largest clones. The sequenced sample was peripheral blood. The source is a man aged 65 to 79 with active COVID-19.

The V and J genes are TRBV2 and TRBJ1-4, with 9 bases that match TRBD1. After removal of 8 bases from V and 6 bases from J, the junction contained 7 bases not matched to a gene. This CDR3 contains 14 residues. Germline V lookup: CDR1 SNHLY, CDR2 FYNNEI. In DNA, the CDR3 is TGTGCCAGCCAGGGACAGGGATTTTATGAAAAACTGTTTTTT. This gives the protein CASQGQGFYEKLFF.

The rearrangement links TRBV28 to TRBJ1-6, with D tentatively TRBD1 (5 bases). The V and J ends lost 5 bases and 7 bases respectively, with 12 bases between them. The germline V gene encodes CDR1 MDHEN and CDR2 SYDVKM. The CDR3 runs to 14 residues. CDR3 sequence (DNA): TGTGCCAGCAGTCTGGGGCTGACGAATTCACCCCTCCACTTT. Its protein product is CASSLGLTNSPLHF.

In DNA form, the CDR3 reads TGTGCCAGCAGCATACAAAGGGCGGGAGCTGATGAGCAGTTCTTC. Translated: CASSIQRAGADEQFF. V gene TRBV7-2 combines with J gene TRBJ2-1; 7 bases line up with TRBD2. The germline V gene has CDR1 SGHTA and CDR2 FQGNSA. The trim removed 5 bases at V and 8 bases at J, leaving 12 bases unmatched. This CDR3 is built from 15 residues. The variable domain in full, completed from reference TRBV7-2 and TRBJ2-1, reads GAGVSQSPSNKVTEKGKDVELRCDPISGHTALYWYRQSLGQGLEFLIYFQGNSAPDKSGLPSDRFSAERTGGSVSTLTIQRTQQEDSAVYLCASSIQRAGADEQFFGPGTRLTVL.

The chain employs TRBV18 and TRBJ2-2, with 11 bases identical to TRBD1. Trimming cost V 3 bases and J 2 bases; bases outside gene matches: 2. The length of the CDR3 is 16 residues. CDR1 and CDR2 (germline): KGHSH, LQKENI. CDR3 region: CASSPRTGGNTGELFF. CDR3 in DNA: TGTGCCAGCTCACCGCGGACAGGGGGCAACACCGGGGAGCTGTTTTTT.

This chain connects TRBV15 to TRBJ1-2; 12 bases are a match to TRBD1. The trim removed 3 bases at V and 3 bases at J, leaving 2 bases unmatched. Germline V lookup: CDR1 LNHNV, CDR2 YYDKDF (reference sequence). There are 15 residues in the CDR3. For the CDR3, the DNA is TGTGCCACCAGCAGGGGACAGGGGGCCGACTATGGCTACACCTTC. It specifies CATSRGQGADYGYTF.